The rows below give T cell receptor beta chains drawn from one sample of a study of CD8+ T cells in alopecia areata. Assay used: immunoSEQ multiplex PCR; TCRdb lists only in-frame clones, some missing. The repertoire holds some 80,000 clones, with roughly 70% as singletons. The specimen comprised CD8+ T cells sorted from blood, sampled at week 24, from a patient treated with tofacitinib. These receptors were collected from a human donor with alopecia areata. Both conserved end residues are part of each CDR3.

v_call cdr3_aa
TRBV27 CASSLFSSGLQETQYF
TRBV5-1 CASRRAGSYEQYF
TRBV27 CASSLSGPTYNEQFF
TRBV7-2 CASSGWDSSSSTDTQYF
TRBV13 CASSHPRGGREIEQYF
TRBV27 CASSPVAGGDTQYF
TRBV29-1 CSVPTGTGAFYGYTF
TRBV7-8 CASSLVGGKNQPQHF
TRBV5-6 CASSFWPTNEKLFF
TRBV5-1 CASSLRGAYEQYF
TRBV4-3 CASSRRPGMKGYTF
TRBV7-2 CASSLLAVYEQYF
TRBV4-3 CASSQDPLAGGQETQYF
TRBV28 CASRRGTSGRPQYNEQFF
TRBV4-1 CASSAYNEQFF
TRBV7-2 CASSARGGNEQYF
TRBV29-1 CSVVLLAGTYNEQFF
TRBV29-1 CSVVWGSGYEQYF
TRBV9 CASSAQENTEAFF
TRBV6-1 CASSEVPGQGNTEAFF
TRBV7-8 CASSLAATDTQYF
TRBV4-1 CASSQGRTDPQQETQYF
TRBV4-3 CASSQGFSGVVTYEQYF
TRBV29-1 CSVPRDMNTGELFF
TRBV7-2 CASITVRGLATEETQYF
TRBV5-1 CASSWQGFNEQFF
TRBV27 CASSLSDPGADTQYF
TRBV7-6 CASSLVIEDTGELFF
TRBV5-6 CASSVRTVYYGYTF
TRBV11-2 CASSYLTGELFF
TRBV7-6 CASQPGQMRNTEAFF
TRBV2 CASRETTTGEQFF
TRBV4-1 CASSEFANQPQHF
TRBV30 CAWSVAGIGETQYF
TRBV23-1 CASSQNTGAETQYF
TRBV5-6 CASSLADDTDTQYF
TRBV27 CASSPSFNTGELFF
TRBV7-2 CASSYDGANQETQYF
TRBV7-6 CASSFSGGEQFF
TRBV29-1 CSAEGNPETQYF
TRBV4-3 CASSLGTSGSNEQFF
TRBV6-5 CASSQQGSYNEQFF
TRBV15 CATSRDRSREKLFF
TRBV9 CASSVGVGGIYGYTF
TRBV28 CASRQTGFRRSEQFF
TRBV2 CASSVEPTTSRDTQYF
TRBV7-9 CASSLDRGMNSNQPQHF
TRBV28 CASSFTDEQFF
TRBV9 CASSADGSSYNEQFF
TRBV4-1 CASSPDGPSGANVLTF
TRBV5-1 CASSLGLAGASSSYNEQFF